Sequencing of this TCR beta chain was carried out in a study of T cells in tuberculosis. V gave up 5 bases and J gave up 2 bases; unmatched junction bases: 5. CDR1 and CDR2 (germline): MRHNA, SNTAGT. The CDR3 is 15 residues long. Sequencing of TCR-alpha and TCR-beta chains was unpaired. The repertoire was sequenced with immunoSEQ multiplex PCR; TCRdb's copy has only in-frame clones and lacks some. The sample holds about 58,000 clones, 88% seen once. After thawing and overnight rest, PBMC were stained with GMM-loaded CD1B tetramer, viability dye and anti-CD3 for sorting. The CD1B tetramers carried C32 glucose monomycolate purified from Rhodococcus equi.

The rearrangement links TRBV6-4 to TRBJ2-3; 9 positions agree with TRBD2. Sequencing was done on a sample of CD1b-GMM tetramer-negative cells sorted from PBMCs. This receptor was obtained from an adult woman with latent tuberculosis. Here the CDR3 DNA reads TGTGCCAGCAGTTTAGCGGGAGAGGCCACAGATACGCAGTATTTT. Amino acids: CASSLAGEATDTQYF.